This record concerns one T cell receptor beta chain sequence. Profiled with immunoSEQ multiplex PCR; TCRdb holds only in-frame clones, not every one. The sample consists of around 160,000 clones, approximately 91% of them appearing once. These data belong to a study of blood T cell repertoires in COVID-19. As for the study in general: The cDNA or gDNA used as material had been derived from T cells, B-cell-depleted T cells, or PBMCs.

Germline V gene data show CDR1 as LNHDA and CDR2 as SQIVND (reference sequence). Trimming cost V 11 bases and J 2 bases; bases outside gene matches: 9. This CDR3 region has 14 residues. This TCR was sampled from a human donor in a cohort sampled during active COVID-19. Source material: peripheral blood. V usage is TRBV19 and J usage is TRBJ2-1, with 7 positions matching TRBD1. CDR3 amino acids: CAVSPTGTYNEQFF. As DNA, the CDR3 is TGTGCCGTATCTCCGACAGGGACCTACAATGAGCAGTTCTTC.